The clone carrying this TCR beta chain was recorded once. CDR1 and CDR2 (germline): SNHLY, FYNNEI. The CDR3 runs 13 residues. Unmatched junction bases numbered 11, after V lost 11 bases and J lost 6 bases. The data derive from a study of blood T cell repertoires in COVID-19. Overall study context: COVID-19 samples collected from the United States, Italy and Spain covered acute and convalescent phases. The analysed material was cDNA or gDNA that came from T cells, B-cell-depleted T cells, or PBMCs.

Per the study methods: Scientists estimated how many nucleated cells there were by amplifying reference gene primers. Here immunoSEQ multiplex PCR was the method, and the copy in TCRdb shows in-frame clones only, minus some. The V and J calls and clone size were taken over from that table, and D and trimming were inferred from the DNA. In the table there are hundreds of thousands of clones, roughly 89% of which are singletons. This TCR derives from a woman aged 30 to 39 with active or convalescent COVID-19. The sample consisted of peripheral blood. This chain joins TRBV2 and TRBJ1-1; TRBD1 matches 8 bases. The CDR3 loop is CAWQGAFLPEAFF. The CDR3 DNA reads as TGTGCCTGGCAGGGGGCCTTTCTCCCTGAAGCTTTCTTT. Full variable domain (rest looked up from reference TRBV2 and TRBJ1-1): EPEVTQTPSHQVTQMGQEVILRCVPISNHLYFYWYRQILGQKVEFLVSFYNNEISEKSEIFDDQFSVERPDGSNFTLKIRSTKLEDSAMYFCAWQGAFLPEAFFGQGTRLTVV.